The 10 T cell receptor beta chains reported below all come from one sample, sequenced in a study of T-cell memory formation after mild COVID-19. MiXCR, run by TCRdb on the 5' RACE reads, gives a single entry per CDR3 protein. Among about 500,000 distinct CDR3 sequences listed, roughly 21% were seen once. The sequencing input was PBMCs or a T cell subset sorted from them (not recorded which). Source of these receptors: an adult woman who had mild COVID-19 (a few samples of this study predate the infection). Cell type and time point are not known.

The V gene is TRBV18, the J gene TRBJ1-2, with TRBD1 identical over 7 bases. Trimming cost V 5 bases and J 3 bases; bases outside gene matches: 3. In germline, CDR1 is KGHSH, CDR2 LQKENI. CDR3 size: 13 residues. The CDR3 is CASSTTGDYGYTF. DNA of the CDR3: TGTGCCAGCTCAACAACAGGGGACTATGGCTACACCTTC. The variable domain in full, with the rest retrieved from reference TRBV18 and TRBJ1-2, is NAGVMQNPRHLVRRRGQEARLRCSPMKGHSHVYWYRQLPEEGLKFMVYLQKENIIDESGMPKERFSAEFPKEGPSILRIQQVVRGDSAAYFCASSTTGDYGYTFGSGTRLTVV.

The J gene is TRBJ2-1, the V gene TRBV6-4; 8 bases align to TRBD2. In germline, CDR1 is MRHNA, CDR2 SNTAGT. Trimming at V came to 3 bases and at J to 1 base, leaving 11 bases not matched to a gene. The CDR3 length is 18 residues. The CDR3 coding sequence is TGTGCCAGCAGTGAGCATTTCGGCGGGAGGCTTTCCTACAATGAGCAGTTCTTC. It is translated as CASSEHFGGRLSYNEQFF.

This clonotype was picked up a small number of times. V gene TRBV6-5 combines with J gene TRBJ2-1; 8 nucleotides match TRBD2. Trimming took 4 bases from V and 14 from J; bases not matched to a gene: 4. The CDR3 loop spans 11 amino acids. Germline CDR1 and CDR2: MNHEY and SVGAGI. CDR3 loop: CASSWTGGEFF. CDR3 in DNA: TGTGCCAGCAGTTGGACGGGGGGGGAGTTCTTC.

The sample holds a few counts of this clonotype. The V and J genes are TRBV6-4 and TRBJ2-3, with 8 bases lining up with TRBD2. Germline CDR1 MRHNA, CDR2 SNTAGT. V was clipped by 2 bases and J by 6 bases; unmatched bases: 10. The length of the CDR3 is 16 residues. Here the CDR3 DNA reads TGTGCCAGCAGTGACCGGGGGGGGGCCGAATTCGATACGCAGTATTTT. Its translation: CASSDRGGAEFDTQYF.

This clonotype was seen just once. The chain uses TRBV15 and TRBJ2-7; weak D call: TRBD1 (5 bases). Trimming pared 5 bases from V and 3 bases from J, leaving 14 bases between. The CDR3 has 14 amino acids. The germline CDR1 and CDR2 sequences are LNHNV and YYDKDF (reference sequence). The CDR3 bases are TGTGCCACCAGCTTCGCGATTGACAGCTACGAGCAGTACTTC. It yields the protein CATSFAIDSYEQYF.

CDR3: CAWNLQGNDGYTF. The CDR3 DNA reads as TGTGCCTGGAATCTACAGGGGAACGATGGCTACACCTTC. The chain uses TRBV30 and TRBJ1-2, with 7 nucleotides matching TRBD1. Looked up from germline, CDR1 is GTSNPN and CDR2 is SVGIG (reference sequence). This CDR3 has 13 residues. V gave up 4 bases and J gave up 6 bases; unmatched junction bases: 8.

This chain joins TRBV5-1 and TRBJ2-3, with 9 bases matching TRBD1. Germline V gives CDR1 SGHRS, CDR2 YFSETQ. The junction had 4 bases not matched to a gene; V was cut back by 4 bases and J by 4 bases. The CDR3 extends over 14 amino acids. The CDR3 DNA reads TGCGCCAGCAGCACGGACAGGGGTGCAGATACGCAGTATTTT. This encodes CASSTDRGADTQYF.

There are many counts of this clonotype. The gene calls are TRBV29-1 and TRBJ1-2; D unresolved. V lost 3 bases, J lost 3 bases, and 2 bases lay in between. The germline CDR1 and CDR2 sequences are SQVTM and ANQGSEA. This CDR3 has 10 residues. CDR3 residues: CSVEDYGYTF. The DNA of the CDR3 is TGCAGCGTTGAGGACTATGGCTACACCTTC.

The rearrangement joins TRBV4-1 to TRBJ2-7; 8 nucleotides match TRBD1. V gave up 2 bases and J gave up 2 bases; unmatched junction bases: 5. Per the germline V gene, CDR1 is MGHRA and CDR2 is YSYEKL. The CDR3 has 15 amino acids. CDR3 sequence reads: CASSQPGQAPYEQYF. The CDR3 coding sequence is TGCGCCAGCAGCCAACCGGGACAGGCTCCCTACGAGCAGTACTTC.

The chain is built from TRBV9 and TRBJ2-5; 9 nucleotides agree with TRBD2. Germline V CDR1 and CDR2: SGDLS, YYNGEE. V shed 0 bases, J shed 2 bases, and the junction held 8 bases outside the gene matches. The CDR3 has 17 amino acids. The CDR3 region is CASSVGLAGNVQETQYF. CDR3 nucleotide sequence: TGTGCCAGCAGCGTAGGTCTAGCGGGAAATGTACAAGAGACCCAGTACTTC.